One sample yielded the 15 T cell receptor beta chains listed below, sequenced in a study of cytomegalovirus exposure and HLA in healthy donors. A multiplex PCR was run with 60 Vbeta primers and 13 Jbeta primers. Clones were read by immunoSEQ multiplex PCR, and TCRdb kept only the in-frame ones, dropping some. The repertoire includes 110,000 to 150,000 clones, around 81% of them detected once, and about 2.5% sits in the top ten. The specimen was PBMCs. The receptors shown here come from a male donor in good health and CMV-seronegative.

This clone was recorded a few times. This chain uses TRBV11-2 with TRBJ1-1; TRBD1 is a possible D gene (6 bases). Germline CDR1 reads SGHAT; CDR2 reads FQNNGV. The CDR3 contains 14 residues. The V end was cut by 2 bases, the J end by 6 bases, with 13 bases between. CDR3 region: CASSLKWGGPEAFF. The DNA of the CDR3 is TGTGCCAGCAGCTTAAAATGGGGGGGGCCTGAAGCTTTCTTT.

This sequence joins TRBV10-2 and TRBJ2-3; 8 bases line up with TRBD2. The J segment lost 6 bases and the V segment lost 5 bases, leaving 4 bases of the junction unmatched. The V gene's germline CDR1 is WSHSY and CDR2 SAAADI. This CDR3 comprises 13 residues. The CDR3, as DNA: TGCGCCAGCAGTAGCGGGAGAGGTGATACGCAGTATTTT. Its translation is CASSSGRGDTQYF.

The chain combines TRBV29-1 with TRBJ2-2; 9 bases match TRBD2. Germline V CDR1 and CDR2: SQVTM, ANQGSEA. V gave up 5 bases and J gave up 7 bases; unmatched junction bases: 5. The CDR3 is 13 residues long. CDR3 coding DNA: TGCAGCGTTTTTATAGCGGGGGACGGGGAGCTGTTTTTT. Its protein is CSVFIAGDGELFF.

This sequence joins TRBV4-1 and TRBJ2-7; the match to TRBD1 covers 10 bases. Germline-derived CDR1 and CDR2 are MGHRA and YSYEKL. The CDR3 is 17 amino acids. V shed 0 bases, J shed 5 bases, and the junction held 10 bases outside the gene matches. This chain's CDR3 is CASSQELADRGTNEQYF. CDR3 in DNA: TGCGCCAGCAGCCAAGAATTGGCGGACAGGGGGACCAACGAGCAGTACTTC.

This clone was seen a handful of times. The chain combines TRBV5-1 with TRBJ1-1, with 8 bases that match TRBD1. CDR1 SGHRS and CDR2 YFSETQ come from the germline V gene. With 3 bases clipped from V and 8 bases from J, the junction kept 15 bases outside the gene matches. CDR3 length equals 16 residues. CDR3: CASSSSTAQDRAEAFF. The CDR3 DNA reads TGCGCCAGCAGCTCATCAACCGCTCAGGACAGGGCGGAAGCTTTCTTT.

The rearrangement joins TRBV2 to TRBJ1-2; 8 bases align to TRBD1. Germline CDR1 reads SNHLY; CDR2 reads FYNNEI. The CDR3 totals 14 residues. V lost 8 bases and J lost 2; bases outside the gene matches: 7. The CDR3 sequence is CASGRTGLNYGYTF. The CDR3 DNA follows: TGTGCCAGCGGACGGACAGGGCTGAACTATGGCTACACCTTC.

This clone came up a few times. The chain combines TRBV7-3 with TRBJ2-1; 7 positions match TRBD1. The CDR3 covers 15 residues. V shed 5 bases, J shed 5 bases, and the junction held 9 bases outside the gene matches. Looked up from germline, CDR1 is SGHTA and CDR2 is FQGTGA. In DNA form, the CDR3 reads TGTGCCAGCAGCAAAGCCGGGACAGTAAACAATGAGCAGTTCTTC. Its protein is CASSKAGTVNNEQFF.

This clone has only a few counts. The chain has TRBV6-5 and TRBJ1-5; 9 bases match TRBD1. Unmatched junction bases numbered 11, after V lost 4 bases and J lost 7 bases. Germline values: CDR1 MNHEY, CDR2 SVGAGI. The CDR3 is 16 residues long. The CDR3 region is CASSLNPGQGLQPQHF. The DNA for the CDR3 is TGTGCCAGCAGTTTGAACCCGGGACAGGGCTTACAGCCCCAGCATTTT.

The chain is built from TRBV4-3 and TRBJ1-5; a possible D gene is TRBD1 (6 bases). Germline V gene sequence: CDR1 LGHNA, CDR2 YSLEER. The CDR3 has 15 residues. V lost 3 bases, J lost 6 bases, and 15 bases lay in between. The CDR3 bases are TGCGCCAGCAGCCACGGCCTACAGGGTCGTCAGCCCCAGCATTTT. Its protein is CASSHGLQGRQPQHF.

This CDR3 is CASSSDRGNTEAFF. The CDR3 nucleotides read TGCGCCAGCAGTTCGGACAGGGGGAACACTGAAGCTTTCTTT. V usage is TRBV10-1 and J usage is TRBJ1-1, with TRBD1 identical over 9 bases. Germline assignment: CDR1 WNHNN and CDR2 SYGVQD (reference sequence). CDR3 length equals 14 residues. J lost 1 base, V lost 5 bases, and 2 bases had no gene match.

CDR3 region: CASSNRQGQFPKPFFQYF. CDR3 nucleotides: TGTGCCAGCAGCAATAGACAGGGCCAATTTCCCAAGCCCTTCTTTCAGTACTTC. The V and J genes are TRBV5-6 and TRBJ2-4, with 7 nucleotides matching TRBD1. This CDR3 is built from 18 residues. The V gene end was trimmed by 4 bases and the J gene end by 11 bases; junction bases not matched to a gene: 24. Looked up from germline, CDR1 is SGHDT and CDR2 is YYEEEE. Combining the CDR3 with reference TRBV5-6 and TRBJ2-4 gives the whole variable domain DAGVTQSPTHLIKTRGQQVTLRCSPKSGHDTVSWYQQALGQGPQFIFQYYEEEERQRGNFPDRFSGHQFPNYSSELNVNALLLGDSALYLCASSNRQGQFPKPFFQYFGAGTRLSVL.

The V call is TRBV29-1, the J call TRBJ1-2; 8 bases line up with TRBD1. This CDR3 is 16 amino acids long. V lost 2 bases and J lost 1; bases outside the gene matches: 9. Looked up from germline, CDR1 is SQVTM and CDR2 is ANQGSEA. In DNA, the CDR3 is TGCAGCGTTGAAATAAGGACAGGGTTCAGTAACTATGGCTACACCTTC. This codes for CSVEIRTGFSNYGYTF.

V usage is TRBV30 and J usage is TRBJ1-5; D is unclear. The CDR3 has 14 residues. V was trimmed by 3 bases and J by 3 bases, leaving 12 bases between them. Germline assignment: CDR1 GTSNPN and CDR2 SVGIG (reference sequence). CDR3 loop: CAWRRPTSNQPQHF. CDR3 nucleotide sequence: TGTGCCTGGAGGAGGCCCACGTCCAATCAGCCCCAGCATTTT.

V gene TRBV10-3 combines with J gene TRBJ1-2; 8 bases agree with TRBD1. Germline values: CDR1 ENHRY, CDR2 SYGVKD. The CDR3 is made up of 15 amino acids. With V trimmed by 3 bases and J by 2 bases, 5 bases remained unmatched. CDR3: CAISERAGGNYGYTF. The CDR3 bases are TGTGCCATCAGTGAAAGGGCAGGGGGCAACTATGGCTACACCTTC.

This clone was detected a few times. CDR3 DNA sequence: TGTGCCAGCAGCTTGGCCCTGGTTAGCGTTACCACAGATACGCAGTATTTT. Translation: CASSLALVSVTTDTQYF. The gene calls are TRBV5-4 and TRBJ2-3; D may be TRBD2 (5 bases). The V gene's germline CDR1 is SGHNT and CDR2 YYREEE (reference sequence). Between the trimmed V and J ends, which lost 0 bases and 2 bases, there was a span of 16 bases. This CDR3 has 17 amino acids.